This TCR beta chain was identified in a study of T cells after yellow fever vaccination. TCRdb reprocessed the 5' RACE reads via MiXCR and lists one record per CDR3 protein. The sample lists hundreds of thousands of distinct CDR3 sequences, 12% occurring once. The CDR3 covers 15 residues. The ends were cut back, 3 bases at V and 0 bases at J, with 8 bases in the middle. Per the germline V gene, CDR1 is LNHDA and CDR2 is SQIVND (reference sequence). In its sample, this clonotype was seen a few times. This clonotype was sampled from a man aged 25-45 years who received the YFV17D yellow fever vaccine. This material consisted of PBMCs, taken on the day of the yellow fever booster vaccination. The V call is TRBV19, the J call TRBJ2-2; D is possibly TRBD1 (5 bases). CDR3 residues: CASSIQGTNTGELFF. The CDR3 bases are TGTGCCAGTAGTATCCAGGGAACGAACACCGGGGAGCTGTTTTTT.